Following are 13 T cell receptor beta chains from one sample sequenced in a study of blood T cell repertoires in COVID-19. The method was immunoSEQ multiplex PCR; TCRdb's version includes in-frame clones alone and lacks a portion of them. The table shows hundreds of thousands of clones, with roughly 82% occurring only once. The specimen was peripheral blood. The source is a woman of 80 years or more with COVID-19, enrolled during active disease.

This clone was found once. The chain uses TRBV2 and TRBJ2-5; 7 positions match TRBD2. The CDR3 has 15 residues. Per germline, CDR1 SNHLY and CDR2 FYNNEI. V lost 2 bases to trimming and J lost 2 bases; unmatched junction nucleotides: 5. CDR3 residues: CASSEMSSGQETQYF. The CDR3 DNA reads TGTGCCAGCAGTGAAATGTCTAGCGGTCAAGAGACCCAGTACTTC.

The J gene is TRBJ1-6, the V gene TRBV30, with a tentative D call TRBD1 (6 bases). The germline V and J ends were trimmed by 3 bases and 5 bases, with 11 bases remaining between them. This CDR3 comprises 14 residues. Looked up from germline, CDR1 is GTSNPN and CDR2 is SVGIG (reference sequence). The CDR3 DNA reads TGTGCCTGGAGCCGGGACAAGAATAATTCACCCCTCCACTTT. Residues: CAWSRDKNNSPLHF.

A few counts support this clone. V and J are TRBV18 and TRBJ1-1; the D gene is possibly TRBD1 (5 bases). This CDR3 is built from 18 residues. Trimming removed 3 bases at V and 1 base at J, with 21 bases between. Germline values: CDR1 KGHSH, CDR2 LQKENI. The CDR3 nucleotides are TGTGCCAGCTCACCTTTAACCGGTCAGGGAGGTAAGAACACTGAAGCTTTCTTT. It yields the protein CASSPLTGQGGKNTEAFF.

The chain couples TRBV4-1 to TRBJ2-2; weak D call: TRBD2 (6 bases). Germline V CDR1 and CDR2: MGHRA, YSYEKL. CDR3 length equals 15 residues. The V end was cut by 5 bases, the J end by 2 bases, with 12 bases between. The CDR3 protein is CASSSREPNTGELFF. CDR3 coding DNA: TGCGCCAGCAGCTCACGGGAGCCTAACACCGGGGAGCTGTTTTTT.

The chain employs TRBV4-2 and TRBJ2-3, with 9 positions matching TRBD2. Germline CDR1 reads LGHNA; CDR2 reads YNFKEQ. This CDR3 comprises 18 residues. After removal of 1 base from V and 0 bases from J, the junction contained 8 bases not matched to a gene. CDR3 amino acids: CASSQGPSGGPSTDTQYF. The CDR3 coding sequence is TGTGCCAGCAGCCAAGGCCCCAGCGGGGGGCCTAGCACAGATACGCAGTATTTT.

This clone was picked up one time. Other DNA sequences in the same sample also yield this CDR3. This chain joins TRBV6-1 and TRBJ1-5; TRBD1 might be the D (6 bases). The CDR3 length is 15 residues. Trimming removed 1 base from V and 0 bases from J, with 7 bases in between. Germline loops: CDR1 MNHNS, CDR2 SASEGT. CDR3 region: CASSEGQASNQPQHF. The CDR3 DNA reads TGTGCCAGCAGTGAAGGACAGGCTAGCAATCAGCCCCAGCATTTT.

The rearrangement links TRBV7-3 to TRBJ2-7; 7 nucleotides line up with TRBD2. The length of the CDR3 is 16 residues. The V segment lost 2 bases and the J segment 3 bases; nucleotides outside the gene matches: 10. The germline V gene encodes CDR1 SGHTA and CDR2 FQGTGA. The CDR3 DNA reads TGTGCCAGCAGCTTAGGGGGAGCGGGGACCGACTACGAGCAGTACTTC. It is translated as CASSLGGAGTDYEQYF.

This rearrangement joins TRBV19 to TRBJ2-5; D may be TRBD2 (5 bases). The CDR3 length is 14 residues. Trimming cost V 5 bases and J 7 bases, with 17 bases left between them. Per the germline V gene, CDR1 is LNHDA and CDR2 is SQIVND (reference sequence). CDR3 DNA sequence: TGTGCCAGTAGTGTCGCCGGGCTTGAGGGGACCCAGTACTTC. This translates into CASSVAGLEGTQYF.

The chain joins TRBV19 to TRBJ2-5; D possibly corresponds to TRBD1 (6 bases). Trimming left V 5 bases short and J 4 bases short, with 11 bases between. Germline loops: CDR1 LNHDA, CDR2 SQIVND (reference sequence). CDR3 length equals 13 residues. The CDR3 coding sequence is TGTGCCAGTAGTGACAGGCCGCGAGAGACCCAGTACTTC. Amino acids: CASSDRPRETQYF.

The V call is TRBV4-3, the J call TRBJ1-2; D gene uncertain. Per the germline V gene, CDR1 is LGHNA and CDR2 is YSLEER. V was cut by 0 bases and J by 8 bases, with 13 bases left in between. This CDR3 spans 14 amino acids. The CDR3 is CASSQDGGKYGYTF. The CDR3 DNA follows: TGCGCCAGCAGCCAAGATGGAGGGAAGTACGGCTACACCTTC.

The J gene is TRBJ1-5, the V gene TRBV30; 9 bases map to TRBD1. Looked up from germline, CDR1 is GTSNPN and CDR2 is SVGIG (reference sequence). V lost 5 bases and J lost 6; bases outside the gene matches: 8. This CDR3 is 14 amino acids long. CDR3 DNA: TGTGCCTGGTCGGGACAGGGTTGGAGTCAGCCCCAGCATTTT. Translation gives CAWSGQGWSQPQHF.

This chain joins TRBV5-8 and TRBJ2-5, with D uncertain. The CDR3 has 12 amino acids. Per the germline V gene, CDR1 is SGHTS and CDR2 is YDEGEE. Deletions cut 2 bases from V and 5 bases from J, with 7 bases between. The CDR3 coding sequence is TGTGCCAGCAGCTTATGGCGGGAGACCCAGTACTTC. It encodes CASSLWRETQYF.

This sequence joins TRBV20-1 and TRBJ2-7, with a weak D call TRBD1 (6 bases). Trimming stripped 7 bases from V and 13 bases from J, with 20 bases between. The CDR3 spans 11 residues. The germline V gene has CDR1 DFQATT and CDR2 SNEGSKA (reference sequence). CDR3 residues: CSGNTGTIFYF. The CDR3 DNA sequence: TGCAGTGGGAATACCGGGACAATATTCTACTTC.